Following are 7 T cell receptor beta chains from one sample sequenced in a study of T cells in Graves' hyperthyroidism and ophthalmopathy (dated by TCRdb to between 2018 and 2021). Receptors were amplified or captured by multiplex PCR. This sample was sequenced with an Illumina HiSeq 2000. The TCR beta CDR3 regions were amplified from the RNA transcripts. The first round of RT-PCR for the TCR CDR3 was performed with the HTBI primer set and the Qiagen OneStep RT-PCR kit. Using fastp trimming at Q25 and MiXCR clonotype assembly, TCRdb reanalyzed the public sequencing data and kept in-frame beta chains. Rows with a matching CDR3 protein are joined into one entry that keeps the most common DNA and genes. The sample table records fewer than 450,000 distinct CDR3 sequences; about 17% of these occur just once. The top ten clones comprise 30% to 40% of the sample. The material sequenced was blood. The receptors derive from a woman in her thirties with Graves' hyperthyroidism that later progressed to Graves' ophthalmopathy.

This CDR3 is CASRETGGLPYEQYF. CDR3 nucleotides: TGTGCCAGCAGGGAGACAGGGGGCTTACCCTACGAGCAGTACTTC. The chain is built from TRBV28 and TRBJ2-7, with TRBD1 identical over 10 bases. Per the germline V gene, CDR1 is MDHEN and CDR2 is SYDVKM. J was trimmed by 2 bases and V by 6 bases; bases with no gene match: 7. The length of the CDR3 is 15 residues.

This clonotype occurred many times. V usage is TRBV25-1 and J usage is TRBJ2-5; tentatively, D is TRBD2 (6 bases). CDR3 length: 15 amino acids. The V gene's germline CDR1 is MGHDK and CDR2 SYGVNS. V was clipped by 2 bases and J by 5 bases, with 15 bases between them. The CDR3 is CASSERETARETQYF. CDR3 nucleotide sequence: TGTGCCAGCAGTGAACGGGAGACAGCTCGGGAGACCCAGTACTTC.

This clonotype was counted ten times or more. CDR3 bases: TGTGCCAGCAGCGAGGGATCGAAGCTTTACTACGAGCAGTACTTC. Translating gives CASSEGSKLYYEQYF. V and J are TRBV2 and TRBJ2-7; tentatively, D is TRBD2 (5 bases). CDR1 and CDR2 from the germline V gene are SNHLY and FYNNEI. The CDR3 length is 15 residues. The V and J ends lost 6 bases and 3 bases respectively, with 18 bases between them. The full variable domain, completed using reference TRBV2 and TRBJ2-7, is EPEVTQTPSHQVTQMGQEVILRCVPISNHLYFYWYRQILGQKVEFLVSFYNNEISEKSEIFDDQFSVERPDGSNFTLKIRSTKLEDSAMYFCASSEGSKLYYEQYFGPGTRLTVT.

This clonotype has ten or more counts. The CDR3 DNA is TGTGCCAGCATTATGGGGGGGGCGGGGAACACTGAAGCTTTCTTT. It translates to CASIMGGAGNTEAFF. V gene TRBV6-1 combines with J gene TRBJ1-1; possibly TRBD1 for D (6 bases). The CDR3 runs 15 residues. Germline CDR1 and CDR2: MNHNS and SASEGT. The V gene lost 7 bases and the J gene lost 1 base, with 16 bases spanning the gap.

This clonotype has ten or more counts. The rearrangement links TRBV28 to TRBJ2-1; D is possibly TRBD1 or TRBD2 (5 bases each). This CDR3 region has 12 residues. The germline V gene encodes CDR1 MDHEN and CDR2 SYDVKM. The ends were cut back, 9 bases at V and 8 bases at J, with 14 bases in the middle. The CDR3 DNA follows: TGTGCCAGTGGGCTCGGGGCCCATGAGCAGTTCTTC. Amino acids: CASGLGAHEQFF.

This chain uses TRBV5-6 with TRBJ1-5, with D unresolved. From germline, CDR1 is SGHDT and CDR2 YYEEEE. With 0 bases removed from V and 4 bases from J, the gap between germline ends came to 5 bases. The CDR3 totals 13 residues. CDR3 loop: CASSLAPNQPQHF. The DNA of the CDR3 is TGTGCCAGCAGCTTGGCACCTAATCAGCCCCAGCATTTT. The full variable domain, with the rest looked up from reference TRBV5-6 and TRBJ1-5, is DAGVTQSPTHLIKTRGQQVTLRCSPKSGHDTVSWYQQALGQGPQFIFQYYEEEERQRGNFPDRFSGHQFPNYSSELNVNALLLGDSALYLCASSLAPNQPQHFGDGTRLSIL.

In its sample, this clonotype was seen a few times. The V gene is TRBV5-1, the J gene TRBJ2-5, with 7 bases aligning to TRBD2. V gave up 4 bases and J gave up 6 bases; unmatched junction bases: 9. CDR3 length: 14 amino acids. Germline CDR1 and CDR2: SGHRS and YFSETQ. The CDR3 here is CASSTEWGGKTQYF. The CDR3 bases are TGCGCCAGCAGCACTGAATGGGGGGGAAAGACCCAGTACTTC. The full variable domain, with the rest looked up from reference TRBV5-1 and TRBJ2-5, is KAGVTQTPRYLIKTRGQQVTLSCSPISGHRSVSWYQQTPGQGLQFLFEYFSETQRNKGNFPGRFSGRQFSNSRSEMNVSTLELGDSALYLCASSTEWGGKTQYFGPGTRLLVL.